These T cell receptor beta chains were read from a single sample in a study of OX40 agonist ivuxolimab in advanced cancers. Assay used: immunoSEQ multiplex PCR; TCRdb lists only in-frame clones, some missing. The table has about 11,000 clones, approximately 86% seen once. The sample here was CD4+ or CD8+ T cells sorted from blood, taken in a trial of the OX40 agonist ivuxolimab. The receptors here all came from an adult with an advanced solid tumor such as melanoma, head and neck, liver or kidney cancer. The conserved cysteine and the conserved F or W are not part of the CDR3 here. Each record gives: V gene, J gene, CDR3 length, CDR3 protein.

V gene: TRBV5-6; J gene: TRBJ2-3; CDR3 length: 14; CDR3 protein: ASSPFWGGYTDTQY
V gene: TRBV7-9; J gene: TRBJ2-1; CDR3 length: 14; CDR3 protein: ASSSVPGQGANEQF
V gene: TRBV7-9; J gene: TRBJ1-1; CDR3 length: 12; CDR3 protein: ASSDRDRQTEAF
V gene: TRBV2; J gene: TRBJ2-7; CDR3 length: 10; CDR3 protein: ATRTEGYEQY
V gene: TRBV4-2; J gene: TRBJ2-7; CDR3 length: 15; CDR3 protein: ASSQDSPSGSVHEQY
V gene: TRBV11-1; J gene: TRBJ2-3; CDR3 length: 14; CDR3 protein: ASSLVPGASTDTQY
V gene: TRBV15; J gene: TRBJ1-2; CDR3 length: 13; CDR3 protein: ATSRRDSRNYGYT
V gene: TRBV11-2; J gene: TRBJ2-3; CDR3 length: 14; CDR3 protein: ASTIPKGFSTDTQY
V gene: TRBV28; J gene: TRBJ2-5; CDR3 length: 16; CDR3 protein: ASSLDRVGRGVQETQY
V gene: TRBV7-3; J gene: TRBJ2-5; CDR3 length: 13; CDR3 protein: ASSQFSGGFETQY
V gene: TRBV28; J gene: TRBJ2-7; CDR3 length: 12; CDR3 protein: ASSLATSLREQY
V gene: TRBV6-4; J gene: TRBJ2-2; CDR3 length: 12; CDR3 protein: ASGGGSVTGELF
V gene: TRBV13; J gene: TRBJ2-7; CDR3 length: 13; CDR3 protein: ASSLDPWGAGEQY
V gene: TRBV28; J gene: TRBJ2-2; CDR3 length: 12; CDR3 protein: ASSLTGVNGELF
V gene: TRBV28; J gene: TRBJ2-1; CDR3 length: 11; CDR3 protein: ASRQISARAEV
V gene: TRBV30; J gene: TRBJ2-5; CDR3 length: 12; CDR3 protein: AWSVGSSGETQY
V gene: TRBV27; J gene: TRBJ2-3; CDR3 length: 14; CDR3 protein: ASSLTKVSGVDTQY
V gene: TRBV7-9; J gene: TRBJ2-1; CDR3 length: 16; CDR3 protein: ASSSGLAGGPTYNEQF
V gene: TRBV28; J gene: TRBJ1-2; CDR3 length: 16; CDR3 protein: ASSPIGTGGVANYGYT
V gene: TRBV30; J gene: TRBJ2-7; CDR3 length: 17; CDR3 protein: AWRPDPTGLADLSYEQY
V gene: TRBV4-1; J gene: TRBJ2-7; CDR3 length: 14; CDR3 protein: ASSQVLSNRLHEQY
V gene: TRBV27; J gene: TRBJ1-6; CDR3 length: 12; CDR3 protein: ASSLSGTSSPLH
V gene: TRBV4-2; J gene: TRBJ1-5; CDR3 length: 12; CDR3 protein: ASKPTGEGQPQH
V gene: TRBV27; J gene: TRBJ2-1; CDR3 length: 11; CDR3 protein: ASSLSQVGEQF
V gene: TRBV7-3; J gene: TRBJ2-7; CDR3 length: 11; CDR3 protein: ASSLDFAYEQY
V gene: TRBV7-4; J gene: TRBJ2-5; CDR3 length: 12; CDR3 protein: ASSPGQHWETQY
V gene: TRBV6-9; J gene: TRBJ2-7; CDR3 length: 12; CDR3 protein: ASSYEGLNYEQY
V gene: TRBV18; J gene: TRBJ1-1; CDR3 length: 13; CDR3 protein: ASSPPPGQGIGAF
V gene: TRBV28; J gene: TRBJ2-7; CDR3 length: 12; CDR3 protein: ASSLWRTGTEQY
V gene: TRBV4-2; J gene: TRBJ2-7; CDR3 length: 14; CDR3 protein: ASSQDWQGASYEQY
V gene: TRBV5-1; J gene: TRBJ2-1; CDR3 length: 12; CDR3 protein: ASSLSSLWNEQF
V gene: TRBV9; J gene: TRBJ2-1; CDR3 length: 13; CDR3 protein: ASSLEISSYNEQF
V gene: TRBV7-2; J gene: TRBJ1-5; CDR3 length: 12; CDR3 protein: ASSLGDPNQPQH
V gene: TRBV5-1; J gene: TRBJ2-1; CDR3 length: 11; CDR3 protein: ASSLGQYNEQF
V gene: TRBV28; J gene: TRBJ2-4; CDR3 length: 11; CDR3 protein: ASSLPGLNIQY
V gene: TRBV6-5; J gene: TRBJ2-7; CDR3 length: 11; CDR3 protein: ASSLAGSYEQY
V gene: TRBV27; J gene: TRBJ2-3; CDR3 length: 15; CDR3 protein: ASSPTPRIGGTDTQY
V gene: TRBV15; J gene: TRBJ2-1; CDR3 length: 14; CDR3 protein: ATSRDLGGAYNEQF
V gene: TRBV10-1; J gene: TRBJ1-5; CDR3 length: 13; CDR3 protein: ASSEPKWSNQPQH
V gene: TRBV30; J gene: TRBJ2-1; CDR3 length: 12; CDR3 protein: AWSMTSGSNEQF
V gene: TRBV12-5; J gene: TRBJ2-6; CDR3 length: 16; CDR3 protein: ASGSICSGQSRANVLT
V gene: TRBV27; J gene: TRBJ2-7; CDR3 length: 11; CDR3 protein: ASSFRGDGEQY
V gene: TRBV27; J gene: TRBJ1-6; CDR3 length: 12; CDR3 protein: ASSSGQGNSPLH
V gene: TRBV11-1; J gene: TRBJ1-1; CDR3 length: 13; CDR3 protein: ASSLDEGGNTEAF
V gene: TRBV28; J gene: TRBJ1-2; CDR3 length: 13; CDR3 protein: ASTRGGVTNYGYT
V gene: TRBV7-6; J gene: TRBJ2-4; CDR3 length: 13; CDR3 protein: ASSLGGGGGNIQY
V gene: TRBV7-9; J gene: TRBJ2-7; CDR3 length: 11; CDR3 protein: ASSPDGSYEQY
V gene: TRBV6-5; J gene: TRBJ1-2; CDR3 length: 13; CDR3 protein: ASLTQDQRAYGYT
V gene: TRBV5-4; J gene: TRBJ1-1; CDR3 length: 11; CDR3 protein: ASSPGTGYEAF
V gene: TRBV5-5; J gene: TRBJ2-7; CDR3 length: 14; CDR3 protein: ASSFTQGKVIYEQY
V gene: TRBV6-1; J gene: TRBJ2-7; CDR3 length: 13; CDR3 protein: ASGGRGTGSYEQY
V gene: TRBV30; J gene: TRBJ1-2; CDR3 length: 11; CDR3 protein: AWSVPGNYGYT